This TCR beta chain derives from a study of Ad26.COV2.S vaccination and SARS-CoV-2 variants. As for treatment: about 20 received Ad26.COV2.S at low or high dose, single or two shots; about 5 received placebo; per-sample allocation not given. Samples came from day 63 after the first vaccine or placebo injection. Assay used: immunoSEQ multiplex PCR; TCRdb lists only in-frame clones, some missing. The data show 380,000 or so clones, with around 82% seen just once and approximately 7% held by the top ten. The germline CDR1 and CDR2 sequences are MGHRA and YSYEKL. Trimming shortened V by 1 base and J by 0 bases, and 22 bases separated the two germline ends. The CDR3 covers 21 residues.

The origin of this receptor is a person aged 18-65 years who received the Ad26.COV2.S COVID-19 vaccine or a placebo. Specimen: peripheral blood, collected in a trial of Ad26.COV2.S vaccine versus placebo. The rearrangement joins TRBV4-1 to TRBJ1-6; TRBD1 might be the D (6 bases). CDR3: CASSQVPSATTGSSYNSPLHF. DNA for the CDR3: TGCGCCAGCAGCCAAGTTCCCTCGGCGACGACAGGCAGCTCCTATAATTCACCCCTCCACTTT.